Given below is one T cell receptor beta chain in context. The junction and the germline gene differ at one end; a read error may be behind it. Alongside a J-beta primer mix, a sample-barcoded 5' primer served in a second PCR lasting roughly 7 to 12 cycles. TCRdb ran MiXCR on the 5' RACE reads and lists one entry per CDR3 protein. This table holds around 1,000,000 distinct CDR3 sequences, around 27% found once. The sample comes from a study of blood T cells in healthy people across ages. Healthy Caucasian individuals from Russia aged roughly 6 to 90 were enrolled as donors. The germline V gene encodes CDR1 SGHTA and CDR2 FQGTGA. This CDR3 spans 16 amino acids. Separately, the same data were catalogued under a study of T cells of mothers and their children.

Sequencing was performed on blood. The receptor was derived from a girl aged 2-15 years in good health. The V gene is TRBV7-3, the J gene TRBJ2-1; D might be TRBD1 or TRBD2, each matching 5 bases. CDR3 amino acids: CASSSQGGGSYNERFF. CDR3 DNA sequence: TGTGCCAGCAGCTCCCAAGGTGGGGGAAGTTACAATGAGCGGTTCTTC.